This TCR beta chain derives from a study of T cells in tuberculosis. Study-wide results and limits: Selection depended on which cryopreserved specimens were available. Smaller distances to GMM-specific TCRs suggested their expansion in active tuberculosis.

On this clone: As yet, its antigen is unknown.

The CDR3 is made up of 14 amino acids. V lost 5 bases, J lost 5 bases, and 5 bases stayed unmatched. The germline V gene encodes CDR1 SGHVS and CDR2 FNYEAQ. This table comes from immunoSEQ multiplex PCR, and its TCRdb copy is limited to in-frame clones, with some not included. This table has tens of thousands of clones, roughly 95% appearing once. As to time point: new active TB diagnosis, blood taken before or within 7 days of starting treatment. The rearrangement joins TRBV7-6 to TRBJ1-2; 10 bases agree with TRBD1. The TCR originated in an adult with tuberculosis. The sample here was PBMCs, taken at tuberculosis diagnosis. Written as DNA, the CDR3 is TGTGCCAGCAGCCCGGGACAGGGGTTTTATGGCTACACCTTC. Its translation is CASSPGQGFYGYTF.